Below are 25 T cell receptor beta chains sequenced from a single sample in a study of cytomegalovirus exposure and HLA in healthy donors. The assay was immunoSEQ multiplex PCR, and TCRdb's table has in-frame clones only and misses some. The sample lists some 130,000 clones; roughly 89% were seen once. The sample taken for sequencing was PBMCs. The receptors stem from a young woman in good health and CMV-seronegative.

The rearrangement uses TRBV18 and TRBJ1-1, with 7 bases fitting TRBD1. CDR1 is KGHSH and CDR2 is LQKENI in the germline V gene. The CDR3 spans 13 residues. V was clipped by 0 bases and J by 8 bases; unmatched bases: 3. The chain's CDR3 is CASSPPGRGEAFF. The DNA of the CDR3 is TGTGCCAGCTCACCACCGGGCAGGGGGGAAGCTTTCTTT.

V gene TRBV5-1 combines with J gene TRBJ1-2; 7 nucleotides agree with TRBD1. The germline V gene encodes CDR1 SGHRS and CDR2 YFSETQ. The CDR3 is made up of 14 amino acids. With 2 bases clipped from V and 4 bases from J, the junction kept 5 bases outside the gene matches. CDR3 nucleotides: TGCGCCAGCAGCTTTGGACAGGACGGCTATGGCTACACCTTC. Its protein product is CASSFGQDGYGYTF.

The rearrangement links TRBV29-1 to TRBJ2-5, with 8 bases lining up with TRBD1. This CDR3 spans 17 amino acids. Germline V gives CDR1 SQVTM, CDR2 ANQGSEA. Trimming cost V 3 bases and J 1 base; bases outside gene matches: 13. The CDR3 protein is CSVDTTRTGKSQETQYF. The CDR3 coding sequence is TGCAGCGTTGATACCACCAGGACAGGGAAAAGCCAAGAGACCCAGTACTTC.

This clone was counted once. This sequence joins TRBV4-2 and TRBJ1-2; a weak D match, TRBD1 (5 bases). This CDR3 comprises 15 residues. The V end lost 4 bases, the J end lost 3 bases, and 15 bases lay between the germline ends. Germline values: CDR1 LGHNA, CDR2 YNFKEQ. The CDR3: CASSRVGGLDYGYTF. In DNA, the CDR3 is TGTGCCAGCAGCCGCGTTGGGGGGTTGGACTATGGCTACACCTTC.

The CDR3 bases are TGTGCCAGCAGTTACGGAGCGGGGGGCCCCTACGAGCAGTACTTC. It is translated as CASSYGAGGPYEQYF. The J gene is TRBJ2-7, the V gene TRBV6-5; the match to TRBD2 covers 9 bases. Losses at the gene ends were 2 bases for V and 2 bases for J; bases not matched to a gene: 4. The CDR3 length is 15 residues. From germline, CDR1 is MNHEY and CDR2 SVGAGI.

The chain is built from TRBV4-1 and TRBJ2-5; 8 nucleotides agree with TRBD2. Germline CDR1 reads MGHRA; CDR2 reads YSYEKL. Germline trimming cut 3 bases from V and 2 bases from J; bases unmatched to any gene: 11. The CDR3 loop spans 17 amino acids. The CDR3 sequence is CASSHRQSGGTQETQYF. The CDR3 DNA sequence: TGCGCCAGCAGCCACAGACAGAGCGGGGGTACGCAAGAGACCCAGTACTTC.

The CDR3 loop is CATRLGGADTQYF. CDR3 in DNA: TGTGCCACCAGGTTGGGGGGAGCAGATACGCAGTATTTT. The chain recombines TRBV15 with TRBJ2-3, with a possible D match to TRBD2 (6 bases). The CDR3 sequence is 13 residues long. The V and J ends lost 6 bases and 4 bases respectively, with 11 bases between them. Germline CDR1 LNHNV, CDR2 YYDKDF (reference sequence).

The CDR3 sequence is CASSPDRVNTEAFF. Here the CDR3 DNA reads TGTGCCAGCAGTCCTGACAGAGTGAACACTGAAGCTTTCTTT. The genes are TRBV7-9 and TRBJ1-1, with D tentatively TRBD1 (5 bases). The CDR3 runs 14 residues. Trimming took off 6 bases at V and 0 bases at J, with 11 bases between the two ends. Per germline, CDR1 SEHNR and CDR2 FQNEAQ (reference sequence).

The rearrangement joins TRBV7-6 to TRBJ1-4; D perhaps matches TRBD1 (5 bases). This CDR3 region has 17 residues. V lost 5 bases and J lost 2, with 18 bases in between. CDR1 and CDR2 (germline): SGHVS, FNYEAQ. The CDR3 spells CASSDPSDWGTNEKLFF. CDR3 coding DNA: TGTGCCAGCAGCGACCCCAGTGACTGGGGCACTAATGAAAAACTGTTTTTT.

The chain links TRBV6-5 to TRBJ2-7; TRBD1 aligns across 7 bases. This CDR3 has 15 amino acids. The V segment lost 7 bases and the J segment 1 base; nucleotides outside the gene matches: 10. In germline, CDR1 is MNHEY, CDR2 SVGAGI. The CDR3 coding sequence is TGTGCCAGCAAGCTAGGGACAGAACTATCCTACGAGCAGTACTTC. The encoded protein is CASKLGTELSYEQYF.

The chain uses TRBV7-8 and TRBJ2-5; 14 bases line up with TRBD2. This CDR3 has 16 residues. Looked up from germline, CDR1 is SGHVS and CDR2 is FQNEAQ. V shed 2 bases, J shed 3 bases, and the junction held 2 bases outside the gene matches. In DNA form, the CDR3 reads TGTGCCAGCAGCTTAAAGGGACTAGCGGGGGAAGAGACCCAGTACTTC. Its protein is CASSLKGLAGEETQYF.

This chain connects TRBV29-1 to TRBJ1-2, with a tentative D call TRBD1 (6 bases). The germline gives CDR1 SQVTM, CDR2 ANQGSEA. This CDR3 spans 14 amino acids. V lost 3 bases, J lost 3 bases, and 14 bases lay in between. The CDR3 loop reads CSVEGRGVHYGYTF. The CDR3 DNA follows: TGCAGCGTTGAGGGCAGGGGAGTTCACTATGGCTACACCTTC. Looking up the rest from reference TRBV29-1 and TRBJ1-2 gives the full variable domain: SAVISQKPSRDICQRGTSLTIQCQVDSQVTMMFWYRQQPGQSLTLIATANQGSEATYESGFVIDKFPISRPNLTFSTLTVSNMSPEDSSIYLCSVEGRGVHYGYTFGSGTRLTVV.

This clone was seen only once. J is TRBJ2-7 and V is TRBV7-3; 8 positions agree with TRBD1. Trimming removed 0 bases from V and 3 bases from J; junction bases left unmatched: 4. Per the germline V gene, CDR1 is SGHTA and CDR2 is FQGTGA. This CDR3 is built from 15 residues. The CDR3 here is CASSLTGDRYYEQYF. The CDR3 region has the DNA TGTGCCAGCAGCTTAACGGGGGACAGGTACTACGAGCAGTACTTC.

The V and J genes are TRBV4-1 and TRBJ1-1; TRBD1 matches 8 bases. Germline loops: CDR1 MGHRA, CDR2 YSYEKL. This CDR3 has 15 amino acids. Germline trimming cut 4 bases from V and 1 base from J; bases unmatched to any gene: 5. In nucleotides, the CDR3 is TGCGCCAGCAGCCGAGGGACAGGAGGGAACACTGAAGCTTTCTTT. Protein product: CASSRGTGGNTEAFF.

V usage is TRBV6-5 and J usage is TRBJ1-6; no clear D. The V and J ends lost 0 bases and 9 bases respectively, with 15 bases between them. Germline values: CDR1 MNHEY, CDR2 SVGAGI. The CDR3 length is 16 residues. DNA for the CDR3: TGTGCCAGCAGTTACTCACGGGATTTCTATGGTTCACCCCTCCACTTT. It codes for CASSYSRDFYGSPLHF.

V gene TRBV5-6 combines with J gene TRBJ2-3; 9 bases agree with TRBD1. Germline values: CDR1 SGHDT, CDR2 YYEEEE. The J segment lost 2 bases and the V segment lost 4 bases, leaving 11 bases of the junction unmatched. The CDR3 spans 17 residues. The CDR3 region is CASSTDRGLRTTDTQYF. Here the CDR3 DNA reads TGTGCCAGCAGCACGGACAGGGGATTAAGGACCACAGATACGCAGTATTTT.

The chain carries TRBV11-2 and TRBJ1-3; 7 bases map to TRBD1. This CDR3 spans 16 amino acids. Germline lookup yields CDR1 SGHAT and CDR2 FQNNGV. The CDR3, as DNA: TGTGCTTCAGGGGGACCACCGAATCTGGCTGGAAACACCATATATTTT. This gives the protein CASGGPPNLAGNTIYF.

The CDR3 coding sequence is TGTGCCAGCAGCTCGAGCGGGGGGGCATACGAGCAGTACTTC. It yields the protein CASSSSGGAYEQYF. The chain uses TRBV7-3 and TRBJ2-7; TRBD2 matches at 10 bases. CDR1 and CDR2 from the germline V gene are SGHTA and FQGTGA. The CDR3 is 14 residues long. The ends lost 4 bases at V and 4 bases at J; junction bases unmatched: 4. Full variable domain (rest looked up from reference TRBV7-3 and TRBJ2-7): GAGVSQTPSNKVTEKGKYVELRCDPISGHTALYWYRQSLGQGPEFLIYFQGTGAADDSGLPNDRFFAVRPEGSVSTLKIQRTERGDSAVYLCASSSSGGAYEQYFGPGTRLTVT.

This sequence joins TRBV6-5 and TRBJ1-1; the match to TRBD1 covers 8 bases. V gave up 6 bases and J gave up 5 bases; unmatched junction bases: 11. Per germline, CDR1 MNHEY and CDR2 SVGAGI. This CDR3 has 15 amino acids. The CDR3 sequence is CASSWRTGFFTEAFF. For the CDR3, the DNA is TGTGCCAGCAGCTGGAGGACAGGGTTTTTTACTGAAGCTTTCTTT.

This clone was counted once. This chain links TRBV9 with TRBJ2-5; D is ambiguous. The V gene's germline CDR1 is SGDLS and CDR2 YYNGEE. The V end lost 4 bases, the J end lost 2 bases, and 12 bases lay between the germline ends. The length of the CDR3 is 14 residues. This CDR3 reads CASSHPEIQETQYF. The CDR3 DNA reads TGTGCCAGCAGCCATCCAGAAATTCAAGAGACCCAGTACTTC. Looking up the rest from reference TRBV9 and TRBJ2-5 gives the full variable domain: DSGVTQTPKHLITATGQRVTLRCSPRSGDLSVYWYQQSLDQGLQFLIQYYNGEERAKGNILERFSAQQFPDLHSELNLSSLELGDSALYFCASSHPEIQETQYFGPGTRLLVL.

This clone was seen once. The rearrangement links TRBV6-1 to TRBJ1-5; D uncertain. CDR1 is MNHNS, CDR2 SASEGT, per germline. The CDR3 is 13 residues long. The CDR3 spells CAAREPSNQPQHF. The CDR3, as DNA: TGTGCGGCCCGGGAGCCTAGCAATCAGCCCCAGCATTTT.

This clone came up a few times. The V call is TRBV29-1, the J call TRBJ2-1, with TRBD1 matching over 7 bases. Germline-derived CDR1 and CDR2 are SQVTM and ANQGSEA. The CDR3 contains 15 residues. Trimming took 6 bases from V and 0 from J; bases not matched to a gene: 8. Written as DNA, the CDR3 is TGCAGCGTCGCGACAGGGCCAAGCTCCTACAATGAGCAGTTCTTC. The encoded protein is CSVATGPSSYNEQFF.

The rearrangement joins TRBV7-9 to TRBJ1-1; D uncertain. CDR1 and CDR2 from the germline V gene are SEHNR and FQNEAQ (reference sequence). This CDR3 spans 13 amino acids. The ends were cut back, 5 bases at V and 1 base at J, with 8 bases in the middle. DNA for the CDR3: TGTGCCAGCAGCGTAGACACGAACACTGAAGCTTTCTTT. This codes for CASSVDTNTEAFF.

The chain combines TRBV27 with TRBJ2-1; 7 bases match TRBD2. The germline CDR1 and CDR2 sequences are MNHEY and SMNVEV (reference sequence). J gave up 8 bases and V 6 bases, and 13 bases lay outside the gene matches. The CDR3 is 15 residues long. The CDR3 loop is CASSPGLVQLYEQFF. The CDR3, as DNA: TGTGCCAGCAGCCCCGGACTAGTGCAGCTCTATGAGCAGTTCTTC.

The chain has TRBV5-1 and TRBJ1-2; perhaps TRBD1 as D (5 bases). This CDR3 has 15 residues. The V and J ends lost 5 bases and 0 bases respectively, with 14 bases between them. From germline, CDR1 is SGHRS and CDR2 YFSETQ. Here the CDR3 DNA reads TGCGCCAGCAGTTTGTTAGGGGTTGCTAACTATGGCTACACCTTC. This codes for CASSLLGVANYGYTF.